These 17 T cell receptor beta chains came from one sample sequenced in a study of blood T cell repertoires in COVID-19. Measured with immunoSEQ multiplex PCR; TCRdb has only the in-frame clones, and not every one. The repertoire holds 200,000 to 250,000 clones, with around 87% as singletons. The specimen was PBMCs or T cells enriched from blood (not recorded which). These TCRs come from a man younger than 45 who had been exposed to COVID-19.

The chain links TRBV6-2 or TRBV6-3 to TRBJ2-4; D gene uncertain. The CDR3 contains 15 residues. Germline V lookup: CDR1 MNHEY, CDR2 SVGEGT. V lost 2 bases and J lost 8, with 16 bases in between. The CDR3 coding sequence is TGTGCCAGCAGTTACACTTGGTCAGGCGCTGACATTCAGTACTTC. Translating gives CASSYTWSGADIQYF.

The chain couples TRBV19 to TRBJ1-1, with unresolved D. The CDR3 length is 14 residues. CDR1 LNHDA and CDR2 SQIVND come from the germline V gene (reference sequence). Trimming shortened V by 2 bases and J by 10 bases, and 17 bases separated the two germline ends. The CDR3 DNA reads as TGTGCCAGTAGTATAAACACCGGGCGTGAGGGAGCTTTCTTT. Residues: CASSINTGREGAFF.

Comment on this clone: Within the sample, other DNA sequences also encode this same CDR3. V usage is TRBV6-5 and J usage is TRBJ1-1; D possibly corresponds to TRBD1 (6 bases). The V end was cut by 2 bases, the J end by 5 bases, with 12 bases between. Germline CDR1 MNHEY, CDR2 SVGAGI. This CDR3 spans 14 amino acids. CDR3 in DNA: TGTGCCAGCAGTTACGGTCAAAGGGGGACTGAAGCTTTCTTT. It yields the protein CASSYGQRGTEAFF.

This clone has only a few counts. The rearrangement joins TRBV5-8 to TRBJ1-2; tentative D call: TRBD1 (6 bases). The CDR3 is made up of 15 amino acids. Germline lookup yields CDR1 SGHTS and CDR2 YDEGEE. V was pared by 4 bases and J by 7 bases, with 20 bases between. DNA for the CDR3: TGTGCCAGCAGCCTCGCAAGCGACCGGGGGGCTGGCTACACCTTC. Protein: CASSLASDRGAGYTF.

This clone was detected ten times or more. Here the CDR3 reads CASSFDIDYEQYF. The DNA for the CDR3 is TGCGCCAGCAGCTTCGACATTGACTACGAGCAGTACTTC. The rearrangement links TRBV5-1 to TRBJ2-7; unclear D gene. Trimming cost V 2 bases and J 3 bases, with 9 bases left between them. CDR3 length: 13 amino acids. From germline, CDR1 is SGHRS and CDR2 YFSETQ.

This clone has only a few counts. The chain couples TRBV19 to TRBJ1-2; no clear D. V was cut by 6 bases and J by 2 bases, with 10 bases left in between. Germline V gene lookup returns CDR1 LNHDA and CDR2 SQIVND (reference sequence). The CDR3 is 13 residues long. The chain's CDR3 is CASRQQANYGYTF. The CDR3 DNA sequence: TGTGCCAGTAGACAGCAGGCGAACTATGGCTACACCTTC.

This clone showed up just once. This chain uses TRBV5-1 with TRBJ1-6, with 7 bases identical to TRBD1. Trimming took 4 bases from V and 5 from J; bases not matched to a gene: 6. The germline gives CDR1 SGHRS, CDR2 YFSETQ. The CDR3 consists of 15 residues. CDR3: CASSVTGRDNSPLHF. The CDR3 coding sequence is TGCGCCAGCAGCGTGACAGGGAGAGATAATTCACCCCTCCACTTT. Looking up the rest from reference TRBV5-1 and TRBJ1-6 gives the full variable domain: KAGVTQTPRYLIKTRGQQVTLSCSPISGHRSVSWYQQTPGQGLQFLFEYFSETQRNKGNFPGRFSGRQFSNSRSEMNVSTLELGDSALYLCASSVTGRDNSPLHFGNGTRLTVT.

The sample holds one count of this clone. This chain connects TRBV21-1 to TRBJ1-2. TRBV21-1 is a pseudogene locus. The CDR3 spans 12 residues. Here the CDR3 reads CASSVPSVGYTF. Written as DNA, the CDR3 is TGTGCCAGCAGCGTCCCCTCGGTGGGCTACACCTTC.

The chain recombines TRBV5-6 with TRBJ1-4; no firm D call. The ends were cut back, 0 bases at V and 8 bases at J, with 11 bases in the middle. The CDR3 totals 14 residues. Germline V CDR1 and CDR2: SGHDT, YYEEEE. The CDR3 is CASSLAGFNEKLFF. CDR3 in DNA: TGTGCCAGCAGCTTGGCAGGATTTAACGAAAAACTGTTTTTT. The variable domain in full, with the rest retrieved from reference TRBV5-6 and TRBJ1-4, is DAGVTQSPTHLIKTRGQQVTLRCSPKSGHDTVSWYQQALGQGPQFIFQYYEEEERQRGNFPDRFSGHQFPNYSSELNVNALLLGDSALYLCASSLAGFNEKLFFGSGTQLSVL.

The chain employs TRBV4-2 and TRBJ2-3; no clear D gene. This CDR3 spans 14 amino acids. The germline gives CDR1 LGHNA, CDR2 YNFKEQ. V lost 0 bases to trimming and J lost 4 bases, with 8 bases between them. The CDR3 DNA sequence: TGTGCCAGCAGCCAAGAGTTTGGCCCAGATACGCAGTATTTT. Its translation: CASSQEFGPDTQYF.

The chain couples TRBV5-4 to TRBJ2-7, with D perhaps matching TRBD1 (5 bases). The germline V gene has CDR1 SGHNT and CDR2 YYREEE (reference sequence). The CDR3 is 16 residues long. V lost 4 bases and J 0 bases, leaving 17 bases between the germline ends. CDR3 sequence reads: CASSADNRRSSYEQYF. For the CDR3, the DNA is TGTGCCAGCAGCGCGGACAACAGGAGAAGCTCCTACGAGCAGTACTTC. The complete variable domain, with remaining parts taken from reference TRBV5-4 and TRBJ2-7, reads ETGVTQSPTHLIKTRGQQVTLRCSSQSGHNTVSWYQQALGQGPQFIFQYYREEENGRGNFPPRFSGLQFPNYSSELNVNALELDDSALYLCASSADNRRSSYEQYFGPGTRLTVT.

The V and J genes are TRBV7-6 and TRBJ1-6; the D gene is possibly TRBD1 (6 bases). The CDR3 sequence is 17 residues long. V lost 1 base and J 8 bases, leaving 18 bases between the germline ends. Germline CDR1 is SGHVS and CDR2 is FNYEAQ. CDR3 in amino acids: CASSLVGGIHSDSPLHF. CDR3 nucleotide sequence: TGTGCCAGCAGCTTAGTAGGGGGAATCCATTCGGATTCACCCCTCCACTTT.

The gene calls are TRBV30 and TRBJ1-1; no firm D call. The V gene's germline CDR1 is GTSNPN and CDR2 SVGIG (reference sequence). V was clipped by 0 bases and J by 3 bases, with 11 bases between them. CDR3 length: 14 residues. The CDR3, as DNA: TGTGCCTGGAGTGTACGGGGTTGGGACACTGAAGCTTTCTTT. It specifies CAWSVRGWDTEAFF.

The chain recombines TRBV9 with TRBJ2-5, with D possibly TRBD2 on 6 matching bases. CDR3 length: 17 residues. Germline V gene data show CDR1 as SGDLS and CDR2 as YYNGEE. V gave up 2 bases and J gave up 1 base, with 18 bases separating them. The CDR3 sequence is CASSVEGGAGPQETQYF. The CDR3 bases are TGTGCCAGCAGCGTGGAGGGTGGGGCTGGCCCCCAAGAGACCCAGTACTTC. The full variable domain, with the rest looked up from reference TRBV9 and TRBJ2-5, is DSGVTQTPKHLITATGQRVTLRCSPRSGDLSVYWYQQSLDQGLQFLIQYYNGEERAKGNILERFSAQQFPDLHSELNLSSLELGDSALYFCASSVEGGAGPQETQYFGPGTRLLVL.

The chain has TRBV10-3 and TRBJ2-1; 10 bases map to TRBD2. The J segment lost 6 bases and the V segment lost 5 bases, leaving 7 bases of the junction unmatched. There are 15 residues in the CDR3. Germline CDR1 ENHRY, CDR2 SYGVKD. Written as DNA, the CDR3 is TGTGCCATCAGTTCTGGGACTAGCGTTGGCAATGAGCAGTTCTTC. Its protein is CAISSGTSVGNEQFF.

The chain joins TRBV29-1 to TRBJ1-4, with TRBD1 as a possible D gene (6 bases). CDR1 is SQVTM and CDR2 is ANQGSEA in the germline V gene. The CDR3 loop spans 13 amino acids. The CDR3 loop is CSVIQGGDEKLFF. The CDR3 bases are TGCAGTGTTATACAGGGTGGCGATGAAAAACTGTTTTTT.

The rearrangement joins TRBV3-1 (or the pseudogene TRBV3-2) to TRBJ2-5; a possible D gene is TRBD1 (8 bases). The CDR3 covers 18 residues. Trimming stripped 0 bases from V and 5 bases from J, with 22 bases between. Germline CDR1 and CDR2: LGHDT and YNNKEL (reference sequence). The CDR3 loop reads CASSQEGPTGEGRETQYF. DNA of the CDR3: TGTGCCAGCAGCCAAGAGGGACCGACAGGGGAGGGGAGGGAGACCCAGTACTTC.